The 25 T cell receptor beta chains below come from one sample, sequenced in a study of shared clonotypes between healthy human individuals. Sequenced by immunoSEQ multiplex PCR; TCRdb stores in-frame clones only, minus some. The top ten hold 0.89% of the sample, which has about 1.1 million clones, around 77% seen once. Sequenced material: memory CD4+ T cells from PBMCs. Subset reported: CD45RA-negative fraction. Every receptor here comes from a man aged 18 to 30 in good health. Some clones in this sample may be carry-over from other donors' samples.

The chain combines TRBV25-1 with TRBJ2-1, with 11 positions matching TRBD2. Unmatched junction bases numbered 12, after V lost 3 bases and J lost 8 bases. Germline lookup yields CDR1 MGHDK and CDR2 SYGVNS. The length of the CDR3 is 17 residues. Written as DNA, the CDR3 is TGTGCCAGCAGTGACCGTAGCGGGAGGGCCTCTAGGGATGAGCAGTTCTTC. This codes for CASSDRSGRASRDEQFF.

The gene calls are TRBV5-1 and TRBJ2-3; a possible D gene is TRBD2 (6 bases). The CDR3 has 15 amino acids. Germline V gene sequence: CDR1 SGHRS, CDR2 YFSETQ. Trimming removed 1 base at V and 3 bases at J, with 12 bases between. The CDR3 DNA is TGCGCCAGCAGCTTGAACTTGGGGGGAACAGATACGCAGTATTTT. It yields the protein CASSLNLGGTDTQYF.

The rearrangement links TRBV7-3 to TRBJ2-2; D remains ambiguous. Germline assignment: CDR1 SGHTA and CDR2 FQGTGA. V lost 2 bases and J lost 7, with 5 bases in between. CDR3 length: 12 residues. The CDR3 protein is CASSLRGGELFF. The DNA for the CDR3 is TGTGCCAGCAGCTTACGCGGCGGGGAGCTGTTTTTT.

The J gene is TRBJ2-3, the V gene TRBV28, with unresolved D. CDR3 length equals 14 residues. The germline V gene has CDR1 MDHEN and CDR2 SYDVKM. Trimming removed 3 bases from V and 2 bases from J, with 9 bases in between. CDR3 in DNA: TGTGCCAGCAGTTTCGGGTTTGTCACAGATACGCAGTATTTT. It codes for CASSFGFVTDTQYF.

This clone turned up a few times. Additional DNA sequences in this sample encode the identical CDR3. The chain employs TRBV28 and TRBJ2-7; TRBD2 aligns across 7 bases. The trim removed 4 bases at V and 5 bases at J, leaving 2 bases unmatched. CDR3 length: 12 amino acids. Germline V gene data show CDR1 as MDHEN and CDR2 as SYDVKM. The CDR3 loop is CASSSGGHEQYF. The DNA of the CDR3 is TGTGCCAGCAGTTCGGGAGGTCACGAGCAGTACTTC.

The chain has TRBV15 and TRBJ1-5; D is unresolved. V was pared by 0 bases and J by 0 bases, with 6 bases between. The CDR3 sequence is 15 residues long. Looked up from germline, CDR1 is LNHNV and CDR2 is YYDKDF (reference sequence). This chain's CDR3 is CATSREDYSNQPQHF. CDR3 coding DNA: TGTGCCACCAGCAGAGAAGATTATAGCAATCAGCCCCAGCATTTT.

The CDR3 spells CAISSGQGRQNTEAFF. Written as DNA, the CDR3 is TGTGCCATCAGTTCGGGACAGGGGAGGCAGAACACTGAAGCTTTCTTT. The V and J genes are TRBV10-3 and TRBJ1-1, with 10 nucleotides matching TRBD1. Per the germline V gene, CDR1 is ENHRY and CDR2 is SYGVKD. V trimming: 5 bases; J trimming: 1 base; junction bases outside the gene matches: 7. CDR3 size: 16 residues.

As regards this clone: The sample carries other DNA sequences with the same CDR3. In DNA form, the CDR3 reads TGTGCCAGCACTCGACAGGGTCCCCCCTACGAGCAGTACTTC. It codes for CASTRQGPPYEQYF. The chain joins TRBV6-5 to TRBJ2-7; 7 nucleotides align to TRBD1. CDR1 is MNHEY and CDR2 is SVGAGI in the germline V gene. The junction had 8 bases not matched to a gene; V was cut back by 7 bases and J by 2 bases. The CDR3 has 14 residues.

This rearrangement joins TRBV11-2 to TRBJ2-5, with TRBD2 identical over 10 bases. The CDR3 has 15 amino acids. The junction had 4 bases not matched to a gene; V was cut back by 2 bases and J by 4 bases. Germline V gives CDR1 SGHAT, CDR2 FQNNGV. The CDR3 loop is CASSLRSSGRETQYF. The CDR3 DNA reads TGTGCCAGCAGCTTAAGGTCTAGCGGGAGAGAGACCCAGTACTTC.

The chain joins TRBV28 to TRBJ1-5; tentative D call: TRBD1 (6 bases). The V gene's germline CDR1 is MDHEN and CDR2 SYDVKM. V was clipped by 2 bases and J by 4 bases, with 12 bases between them. The CDR3 runs to 15 residues. The CDR3 protein is CASSLIQGMNQPQHF. The CDR3 DNA reads TGTGCCAGCAGTTTAATCCAGGGGATGAATCAGCCCCAGCATTTT.

The CDR3 DNA reads TGCGCCAGCAGATCACAGGGGTGGGCTGAAGCTTTCTTT. Protein: CASRSQGWAEAFF. J is TRBJ1-1 and V is TRBV4-1; 7 nucleotides match TRBD1. Per germline, CDR1 MGHRA and CDR2 YSYEKL. The CDR3 runs 13 residues. The V gene end was trimmed by 6 bases and the J gene end by 6 bases; junction bases not matched to a gene: 7.

The V and J genes are TRBV9 and TRBJ2-1, with a weak D call TRBD2 (6 bases). The CDR3 extends over 15 amino acids. The V gene's germline CDR1 is SGDLS and CDR2 YYNGEE. V lost 4 bases and J 2 bases, leaving 13 bases between the germline ends. The CDR3 DNA reads as TGTGCCAGCAGCCCCTCTGTAGCGGCCTACAATGAGCAGTTCTTC. Protein product: CASSPSVAAYNEQFF.

V is TRBV11-2 and J is TRBJ2-5; D might be TRBD1 (6 bases). V dropped 3 bases and J dropped 5 bases, with 19 bases sitting between them. CDR3 length: 16 amino acids. The V gene's germline CDR1 is SGHAT and CDR2 FQNNGV. CDR3 residues: CASSLDFLGGGETQYF. The CDR3 coding sequence is TGTGCCAGCAGCTTGGATTTCCTAGGGGGTGGGGAGACCCAGTACTTC.

In DNA form, the CDR3 reads TGTGCCAAAGCCAAACGGGAGTACTTC. It specifies CAKAKREYF. V usage is TRBV6-4 and J usage is TRBJ2-7; D not resolved. V lost 10 bases, J lost 11 bases, and 12 bases lay in between. Germline lookup yields CDR1 MRHNA and CDR2 SNTAGT. The length of the CDR3 is 9 residues.

V usage is TRBV7-3 and J usage is TRBJ2-2, with a possible D match to TRBD2 (5 bases). The CDR3 extends over 14 amino acids. Trimming took off 5 bases at V and 5 bases at J, with 12 bases between the two ends. CDR1 is SGHTA and CDR2 is FQGTGA in the germline V gene. The CDR3: CASSPEAVTGELFF. CDR3 bases: TGTGCCAGCAGCCCGGAGGCGGTAACCGGGGAGCTGTTTTTT.

The chain combines TRBV7-8 with TRBJ2-7, with a weak D call TRBD2 (6 bases). CDR1 is SGHVS and CDR2 is FQNEAQ in the germline V gene. The CDR3 spans 15 residues. V was clipped by 5 bases and J by 3 bases, with 17 bases between them. The CDR3 here is CASSLRGGGFYEQYF. The CDR3 DNA is TGTGCCAGCAGCCTTAGGGGCGGAGGGTTCTACGAGCAGTACTTC. The full variable domain, rest sourced from reference TRBV7-8 and TRBJ2-7, is GAGVSQSPRYKVAKRGQDVALRCDPISGHVSLFWYQQALGQGPEFLTYFQNEAQLDKSGLPSDRFFAERPEGSVSTLKIQRTQQEDSAVYLCASSLRGGGFYEQYFGPGTRLTVT.

The chain carries TRBV30 and TRBJ2-5; 9 positions agree with TRBD1. The germline gives CDR1 GTSNPN, CDR2 SVGIG (reference sequence). The CDR3 has 15 amino acids. With V trimmed by 0 bases and J by 2 bases, 4 bases remained unmatched. Here the CDR3 reads CAWSVGDRVQETQYF. The CDR3 DNA sequence: TGTGCCTGGAGTGTCGGGGACAGGGTTCAAGAGACCCAGTACTTC.

Details on this clone: This specimen includes other DNA sequences encoding the same CDR3. CDR3 bases: TGTGCCAGCTCACCACCGGGGGGGCCCCAGCATTTT. Its protein is CASSPPGGPQHF. This chain connects TRBV18 to TRBJ1-5, with D maybe TRBD1 (5 bases). This CDR3 has 12 amino acids. V was clipped by 0 bases and J by 9 bases, with 6 bases between them. Germline lookup yields CDR1 KGHSH and CDR2 LQKENI.

The rearrangement uses TRBV10-2 and TRBJ1-5; D may be TRBD1 (6 bases). CDR1 and CDR2 from the germline V gene are WSHSY and SAAADI. Trimming took 2 bases from V and 0 from J, leaving 14 bases between them. The CDR3 is 17 residues long. CDR3 in amino acids: CASSENRQGISNQPQHF. CDR3 DNA sequence: TGCGCCAGCAGTGAGAATAGGCAGGGGATTAGCAATCAGCCCCAGCATTTT.

This clone was recorded a few times. The chain links TRBV28 to TRBJ1-1; D possibly corresponds to TRBD1 (6 bases). Trimming took 5 bases from V and 4 from J, leaving 20 bases between them. CDR3 length: 16 residues. The germline V gene encodes CDR1 MDHEN and CDR2 SYDVKM. CDR3 in amino acids: CASSDNRVVLGTEAFF. As DNA, the CDR3 is TGTGCCAGCAGTGATAACAGGGTCGTATTGGGCACTGAAGCTTTCTTT. The full variable domain, rest sourced from reference TRBV28 and TRBJ1-1, is DVKVTQSSRYLVKRTGEKVFLECVQDMDHENMFWYRQDPGLGLRLIYFSYDVKMKEKGDIPEGYSVSREKKERFSLILESASTNQTSMYLCASSDNRVVLGTEAFFGQGTRLTVV.

V usage is TRBV19 and J usage is TRBJ1-1; 9 bases are a match to TRBD1. Germline V gene lookup returns CDR1 LNHDA and CDR2 SQIVND (reference sequence). V trimming: 6 bases; J trimming: 3 bases; junction bases outside the gene matches: 8. The CDR3 has 15 residues. The CDR3 loop reads CASSGGTGRDTEAFF. The CDR3 DNA reads TGTGCCAGTAGCGGTGGGACAGGGAGGGACACTGAAGCTTTCTTT.

The J gene is TRBJ2-7, the V gene TRBV4-1; 11 bases match TRBD1. This CDR3 is 16 amino acids long. Germline V lookup: CDR1 MGHRA, CDR2 YSYEKL. The junction had 8 bases not matched to a gene; V was cut back by 0 bases and J by 7 bases. The CDR3 DNA reads as TGCGCCAGCAGCCAAGATCTAGGACAGGGGGCTCGGGAGCAGTACTTC. This translates into CASSQDLGQGAREQYF.

The V gene is TRBV5-1, the J gene TRBJ2-7; 8 bases map to TRBD1. CDR3 length equals 15 residues. The V gene's germline CDR1 is SGHRS and CDR2 YFSETQ. After removal of 5 bases from V and 7 bases from J, the junction contained 14 bases not matched to a gene. The CDR3 nucleotides are TGCGCCAGCAGTAAGACAGGGGTGAACGGCGGAGAGCAGTACTTC. Translated, it gives CASSKTGVNGGEQYF.

V is TRBV5-1 and J is TRBJ2-7, with 9 bases lining up with TRBD1. From germline, CDR1 is SGHRS and CDR2 YFSETQ. V dropped 4 bases and J dropped 6; count of bases not matched to a gene: 5. This CDR3 comprises 13 residues. The CDR3 sequence is CASSPGQGREQYF. The CDR3 DNA reads TGCGCCAGCAGCCCCGGACAGGGGCGCGAGCAGTACTTC.

V and J are TRBV4-1 and TRBJ2-1, with 14 nucleotides matching TRBD2. With 3 bases clipped from V and 7 bases from J, the junction kept 5 bases outside the gene matches. This CDR3 is built from 16 residues. The germline CDR1 and CDR2 sequences are MGHRA and YSYEKL. The CDR3 region is CASSQGLAGVLNEQFF. The CDR3, as DNA: TGCGCCAGCAGCCAGGGACTAGCGGGAGTTTTGAATGAGCAGTTCTTC.